What follows describes a single T cell receptor (beta chain). The sample is drawn from a study of blood T cell repertoires in COVID-19. The overall study: Acute-phase and convalescent COVID-19 samples originated in the United States, Italy and Spain. Sources were T cells, B-cell-depleted T cells, or PBMCs; the material itself was cDNA or gDNA.

Per the original methods: By means of reference gene primer amplification, nucleated cell counts were estimated. Data came from immunoSEQ multiplex PCR; TCRdb stores just in-frame clones and leaves some out. The D gene and trimming were derived from the DNA, and the V and J assignments and clone size from that table. The sample contains tens of thousands of clones, 80% to 90% of which appear only once. This receptor was obtained from a woman in her thirties or forties with acute or convalescent COVID-19. The material sequenced was peripheral blood.

In nucleotides, the CDR3 is TGTGCCAGCAGTCTCCTACAGGGCAGCACAGATACGCAGTATTTT. It yields the protein CASSLLQGSTDTQYF. The V and J genes are TRBV6-5 and TRBJ2-3; D might be TRBD1 (6 bases). Per the germline V gene, CDR1 is MNHEY and CDR2 is SVGAGI. The CDR3 is 15 amino acids. Trimming stripped 5 bases from V and 0 bases from J, with 12 bases between.